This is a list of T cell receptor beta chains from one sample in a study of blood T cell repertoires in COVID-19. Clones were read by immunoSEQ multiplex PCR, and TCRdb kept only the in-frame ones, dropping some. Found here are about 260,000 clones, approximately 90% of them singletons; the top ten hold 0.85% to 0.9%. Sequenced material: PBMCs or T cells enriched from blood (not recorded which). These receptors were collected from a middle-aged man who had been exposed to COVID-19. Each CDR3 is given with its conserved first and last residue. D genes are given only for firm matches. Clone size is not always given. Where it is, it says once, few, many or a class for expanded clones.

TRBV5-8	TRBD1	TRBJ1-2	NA	TGTGCCAGCAGCCTAGGACAGGGGAGAAACTATGGCTACACCTTC	CASSLGQGRNYGYTF
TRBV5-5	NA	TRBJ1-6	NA	TGTGCCAGCAGCCCCTACGGTCCCGTCTCCTATAATTCACCCCTCCACTTT	CASSPYGPVSYNSPLHF
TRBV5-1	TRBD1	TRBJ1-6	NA	TGCGCCAGCAGCTTGGATCAGGGGGCAGAAAATTCACCCCTCCACTTT	CASSLDQGAENSPLHF
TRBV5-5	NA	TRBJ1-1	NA	TGTGCCAGCAGTTTGAAGAGGGAGAACACTGAAGCTTTCTTT	CASSLKRENTEAFF
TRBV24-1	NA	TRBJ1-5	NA	TGTGCCACCAGACAGGGTTTTGGTCAGCCCCAGCATTTT	CATRQGFGQPQHF
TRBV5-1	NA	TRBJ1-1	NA	TGCGCCAGCAGCTTGCTGCCAGGGATGAACACTGAAGCTTTCTTT	CASSLLPGMNTEAFF
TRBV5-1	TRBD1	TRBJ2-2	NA	TGCGCCAGCAGCTCGAGGACAGGGGGCAGCGGGGAGCTGTTTTTT	CASSSRTGGSGELFF
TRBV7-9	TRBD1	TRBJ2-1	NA	TGTGCCAGCAGCTTACCGGGGCAGGGGGCGTTTTTGTCGAATGAGCAGTTCTTC	CASSLPGQGAFLSNEQFF
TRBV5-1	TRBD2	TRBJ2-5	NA	TGCGCCAGCTCAGGTGGACTAGCGGGAGTGGAGACCCAGTACTTC	CASSGGLAGVETQYF
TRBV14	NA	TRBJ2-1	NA	TGTGCCAGCAGCCAAGATGAGGGCCGCTCCTACAATGAGCAGTTCTTC	CASSQDEGRSYNEQFF
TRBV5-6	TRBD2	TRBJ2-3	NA	TGTGCCAGCAGCGCGACTAGCGGTAGCACAGATACGCAGTATTTT	CASSATSGSTDTQYF
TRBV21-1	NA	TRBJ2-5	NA	TGTGCCAGCAGCAAAGAGGGGGCGAGTCAAGAGACCCAGTACTTC	CASSKEGASQETQYF
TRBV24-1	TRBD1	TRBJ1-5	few	TGTGCCACCAGTGAAGCACAGGGGACCCAGCCCCAGCATTTT	CATSEAQGTQPQHF
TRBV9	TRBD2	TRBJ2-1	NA	TGTGCCAGCACCCTAGACCCCTCGGGACTAGCGAGGAATGAGCAGTTCTTC	CASTLDPSGLARNEQFF
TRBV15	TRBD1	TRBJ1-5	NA	TGTGCCACCAGCAGCACGAGGTTACCCGGGACAGGGAGGAATCAGCCCCAGCATTTT	CATSSTRLPGTGRNQPQHF
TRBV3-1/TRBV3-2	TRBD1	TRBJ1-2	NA	TGTGCCAGCAGGCCTAGGACAGGGGATTCGGGGGATTATGATGGCTACACCTTC	CASRPRTGDSGDYDGYTF
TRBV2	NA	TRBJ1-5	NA	TGTGCCAGCAGTGTCTCAGGTGAGAATCAGCCCCAGCATTTT	CASSVSGENQPQHF
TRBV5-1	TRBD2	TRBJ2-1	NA	TGCGCCAGCAGCTTTGGGCTAGCGGGAGGATACAATGAGCAGTTCTTC	CASSFGLAGGYNEQFF
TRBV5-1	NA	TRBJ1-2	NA	TGCGCCAGCAGCACCGGAGGGAACTATGGCTACACCTTC	CASSTGGNYGYTF
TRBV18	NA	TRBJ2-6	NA	TGTGCCAGCTCACCTGTAACGGACAACTCTGGGGCCAACGTCCTGACTTTC	CASSPVTDNSGANVLTF
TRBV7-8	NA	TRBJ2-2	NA	TGTGCCAGCAGCCCCCGGACAGGGGAGCTGTTTTTT	CASSPRTGELFF
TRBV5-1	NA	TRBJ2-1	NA	TGCGCCAGCAGCCCGCCGAGCTCCAATGAGCAGTTCTTC	CASSPPSSNEQFF
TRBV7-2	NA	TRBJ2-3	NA	TGTGCCAGCAGCTTCCCGGAGAGGGGGGGGAACACAGATACGCAGTATTTT	CASSFPERGGNTDTQYF
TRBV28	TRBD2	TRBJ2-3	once	TGTGCCAGCATACGGTTTGCTAGCGGAGCGGTAGATACGCAGTATTTT	CASIRFASGAVDTQYF
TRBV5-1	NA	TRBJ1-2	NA	TGCGCCAGCAGCTCGGGACACGACTATGGCTACACCTTC	CASSSGHDYGYTF
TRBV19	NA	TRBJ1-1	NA	TGTGCCAGTAGTACCATACAGGATTTTAACACTGAAGCTTTCTTT	CASSTIQDFNTEAFF
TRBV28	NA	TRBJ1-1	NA	TGTGCCAGCGGGCAAACTAACACTGAAGCTTTCTTT	CASGQTNTEAFF
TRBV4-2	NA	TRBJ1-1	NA	TGTGCCAGCCAACACAGAGAGGGGACTTCCTTATGGAGCACTGAAGCTTTCTTT	CASQHREGTSLWSTEAFF
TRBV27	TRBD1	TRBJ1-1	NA	TGTGCCAGCAGCTTACAGGGGGGTGGCACTGAAGCTTTCTTT	CASSLQGGGTEAFF
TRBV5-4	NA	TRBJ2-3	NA	TGTGCCAGCAGCGCTACCTTAGCAGATACGCAGTATTTT	CASSATLADTQYF
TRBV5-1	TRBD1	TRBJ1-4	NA	TGCGCCAGCAGCGCCAGACAGGGGACTAATGAAAAACTGTTTTTT	CASSARQGTNEKLFF
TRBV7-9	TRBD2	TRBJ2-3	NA	TGTGCCAGCAGCCAAGGACTAGCGGGGTACACAGATACGCAGTATTTT	CASSQGLAGYTDTQYF
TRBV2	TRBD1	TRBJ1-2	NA	TGTGCCAGCACTTCTTTCCCGGGACAGTCATATGGCTACACCTTC	CASTSFPGQSYGYTF
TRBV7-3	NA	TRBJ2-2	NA	TGTGCCAGCAGCTTCCTTAGGAACACCGGGGAGCTGTTTTTT	CASSFLRNTGELFF
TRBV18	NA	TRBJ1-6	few	TGTGCCAGCTCACCGGGACAAAATTCACCCCTCCACTTT	CASSPGQNSPLHF
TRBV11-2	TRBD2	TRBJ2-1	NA	TGTGCCAGCAGCTTAAGAGGACTAGCGATAAAGTACAATGAGCAGTTCTTC	CASSLRGLAIKYNEQFF
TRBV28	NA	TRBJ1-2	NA	TGTGCCAGCAGATTATACCCCCGGCAGGACTATGGCTACACCTTC	CASRLYPRQDYGYTF
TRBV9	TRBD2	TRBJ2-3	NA	TGTGCCAGCAGCGTCCAACCACATTTTAGCGGGAGGGCAGATACGCAGTATTTT	CASSVQPHFSGRADTQYF
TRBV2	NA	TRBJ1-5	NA	TGTGCCAGCGGGCAGGAAGGGGGTTGGAATCAGCCCCAGCATTTT	CASGQEGGWNQPQHF
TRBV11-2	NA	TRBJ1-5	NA	TGTGCCAGCAGCTTAGGTACAGCGGGCCCACGGCCCCAGCATTTT	CASSLGTAGPRPQHF
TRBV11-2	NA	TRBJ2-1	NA	TGTGCCAGCAGCCCGGGGGGCTTTAGCTCCTACAATGAGCAGTTCTTC	CASSPGGFSSYNEQFF
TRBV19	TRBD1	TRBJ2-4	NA	TGTGCCAGTAGTAGGGGGACAGGGAGTACGGGCAAAAACATTCAGTACTTC	CASSRGTGSTGKNIQYF
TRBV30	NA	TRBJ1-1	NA	TGTGCCTGGAGTACAGGAGCGTTGAACACTGAAGCTTTCTTT	CAWSTGALNTEAFF
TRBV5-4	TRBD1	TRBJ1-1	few	TGTGCCAGCAGCCCCCAGGGGGTGAACACTGAAGCTTTCTTT	CASSPQGVNTEAFF
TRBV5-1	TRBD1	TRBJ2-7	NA	TGCGCCAGCAGCTGGGGACAGGGGGACGAGCAGTACTTC	CASSWGQGDEQYF
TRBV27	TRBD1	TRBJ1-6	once	TGTGCCAGCAGTGTATACAGGGGTTATGGCGATAATTCACCCCTCCACTTT	CASSVYRGYGDNSPLHF
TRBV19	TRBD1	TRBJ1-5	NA	TGTGCCAGTAGTCCAATGGACAGGGCCGGGTGGGGAAATCAGCCCCAGCATTTT	CASSPMDRAGWGNQPQHF
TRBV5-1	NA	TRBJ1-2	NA	TGCGCCAGCAGCTTGGACAGTCATAACTATGGCTACACCTTC	CASSLDSHNYGYTF
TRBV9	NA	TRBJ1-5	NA	TGTGCCAGCAGCAAGGGGTTAGCAAATCAGCCCCAGCATTTT	CASSKGLANQPQHF
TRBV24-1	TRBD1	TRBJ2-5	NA	TGTGCCACCAGTGGACCGGGACAGGGAAGAGAGACCCAGTACTTC	CATSGPGQGRETQYF
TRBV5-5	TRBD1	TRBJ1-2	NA	TGTGCCAGCAGCCCTAACGCCGCGGGACAGTTAAACTATGGCTACACCTTC	CASSPNAAGQLNYGYTF
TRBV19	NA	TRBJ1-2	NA	TGTGCCAGTAGTATACAGGGGTTGACCTATGGCTACACCTTC	CASSIQGLTYGYTF
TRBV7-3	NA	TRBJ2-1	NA	TGTGCCAGCAGCTTAGAGTGGAGGCCTTACAATGAGCAGTTCTTC	CASSLEWRPYNEQFF
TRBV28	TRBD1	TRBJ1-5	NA	TGTGCCAGCAGTGGGGACAGGGGGCATCAGCCCCAGCATTTT	CASSGDRGHQPQHF